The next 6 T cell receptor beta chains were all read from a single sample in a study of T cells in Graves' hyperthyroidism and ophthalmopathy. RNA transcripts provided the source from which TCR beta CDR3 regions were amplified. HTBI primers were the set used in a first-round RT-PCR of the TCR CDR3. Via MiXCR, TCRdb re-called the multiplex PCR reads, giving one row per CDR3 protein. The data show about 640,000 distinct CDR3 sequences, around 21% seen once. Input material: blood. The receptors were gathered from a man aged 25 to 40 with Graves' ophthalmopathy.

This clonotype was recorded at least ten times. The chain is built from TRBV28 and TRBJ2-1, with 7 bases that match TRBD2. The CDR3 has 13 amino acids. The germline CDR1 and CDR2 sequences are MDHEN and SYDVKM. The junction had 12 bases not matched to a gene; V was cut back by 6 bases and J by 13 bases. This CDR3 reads CASSLEAGFFQFF. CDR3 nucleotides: TGTGCCAGCAGCTTGGAAGCGGGATTTTTCCAGTTCTTC.

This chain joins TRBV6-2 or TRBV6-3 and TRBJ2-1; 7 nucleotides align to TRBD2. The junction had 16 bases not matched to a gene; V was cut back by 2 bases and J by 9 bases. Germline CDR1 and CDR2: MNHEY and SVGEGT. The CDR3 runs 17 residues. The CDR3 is CASSYHFASGNSREQFF. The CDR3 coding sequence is TGTGCCAGCAGTTACCATTTTGCCAGCGGGAATTCGCGTGAGCAGTTCTTC.

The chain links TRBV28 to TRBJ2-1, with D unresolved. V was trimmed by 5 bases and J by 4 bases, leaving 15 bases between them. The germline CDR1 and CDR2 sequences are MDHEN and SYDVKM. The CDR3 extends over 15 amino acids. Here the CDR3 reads CASSPALATYNEQFF. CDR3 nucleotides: TGTGCCAGCAGTCCCGCCCTCGCAACTTACAATGAGCAGTTCTTC.

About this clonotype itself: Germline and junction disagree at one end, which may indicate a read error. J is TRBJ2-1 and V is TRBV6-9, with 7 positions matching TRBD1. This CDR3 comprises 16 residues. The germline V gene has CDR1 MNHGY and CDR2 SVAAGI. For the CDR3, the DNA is TGTGCCAGCAGTTCCCGGACAGGTAGCTCCTACAATGAGCGGTTCTTC. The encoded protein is CASSSRTGSSYNERFF.

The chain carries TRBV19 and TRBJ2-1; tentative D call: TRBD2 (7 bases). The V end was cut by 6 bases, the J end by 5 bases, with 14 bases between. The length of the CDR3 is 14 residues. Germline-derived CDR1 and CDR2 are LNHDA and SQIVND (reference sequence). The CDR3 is CASREGGVNNEQFF. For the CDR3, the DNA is TGTGCCAGTAGGGAGGGGGGGGTCAACAATGAGCAGTTCTTC.

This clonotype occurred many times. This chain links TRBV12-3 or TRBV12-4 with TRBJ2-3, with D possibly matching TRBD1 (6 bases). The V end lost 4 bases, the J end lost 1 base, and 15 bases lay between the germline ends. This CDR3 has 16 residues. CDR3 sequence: CASSSLPGQGTDTQYF. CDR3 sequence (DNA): TGTGCCAGCAGTTCGTTACCGGGACAAGGCACAGATACGCAGTATTTT.